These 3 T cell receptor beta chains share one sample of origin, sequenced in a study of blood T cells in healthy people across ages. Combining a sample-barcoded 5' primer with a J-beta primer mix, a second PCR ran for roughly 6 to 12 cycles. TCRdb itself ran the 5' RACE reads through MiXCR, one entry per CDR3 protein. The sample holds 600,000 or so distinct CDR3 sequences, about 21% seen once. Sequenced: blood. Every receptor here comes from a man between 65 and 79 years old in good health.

The CDR3 protein is CSAGWDPHTEAFF. The DNA of the CDR3 is TGCAGTGCTGGTTGGGACCCACACACTGAAGCTTTCTTT. V gene TRBV20-1 combines with J gene TRBJ1-1; D is perhaps TRBD1 (5 bases). Germline CDR1 DFQATT, CDR2 SNEGSKA (reference sequence). This CDR3 is built from 13 residues. V was pared by 5 bases and J by 3 bases, with 13 bases between.

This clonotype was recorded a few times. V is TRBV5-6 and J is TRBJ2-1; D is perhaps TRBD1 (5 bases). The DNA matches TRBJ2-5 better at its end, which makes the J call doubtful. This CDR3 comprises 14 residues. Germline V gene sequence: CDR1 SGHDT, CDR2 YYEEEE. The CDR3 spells CASSKGHTAETQYF. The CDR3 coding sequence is TGTGCCAGCAGCAAGGGGCATACGGCAGAGACCCAGTACTTC.

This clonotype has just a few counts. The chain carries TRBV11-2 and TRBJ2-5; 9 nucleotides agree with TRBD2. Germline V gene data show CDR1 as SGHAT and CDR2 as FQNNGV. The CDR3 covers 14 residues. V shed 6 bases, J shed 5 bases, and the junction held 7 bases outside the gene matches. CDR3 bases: TGTGCCAGCAGGGATAGCGGGAGTTCGGAGACCCAGTACTTC. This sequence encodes CASRDSGSSETQYF.